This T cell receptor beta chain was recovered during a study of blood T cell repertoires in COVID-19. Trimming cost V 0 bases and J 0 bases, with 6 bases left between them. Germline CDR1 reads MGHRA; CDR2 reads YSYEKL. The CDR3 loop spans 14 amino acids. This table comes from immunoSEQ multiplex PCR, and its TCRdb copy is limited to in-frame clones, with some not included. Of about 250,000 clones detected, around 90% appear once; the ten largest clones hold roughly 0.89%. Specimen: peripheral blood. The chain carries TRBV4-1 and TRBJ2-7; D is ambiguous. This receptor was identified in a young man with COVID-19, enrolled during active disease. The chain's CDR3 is CASSQDHSSYEQYF. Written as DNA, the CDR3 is TGCGCCAGCAGCCAAGATCACAGCTCCTACGAGCAGTACTTC.